This TCR beta chain is drawn from a study of blood T cell repertoires in COVID-19. In the study overall: Samples of COVID-19 (acute and convalescent) were obtained from the United States, Italy and Spain.

Assay: immunoSEQ multiplex PCR; the TCRdb copy retains only in-frame clones and omits some. This table has roughly 150,000 clones, roughly 85% appearing once. The clonotype originates from a man aged 50-59 years with acute or convalescent COVID-19. What was sequenced was peripheral blood.

The CDR3 reads CASSQGGGNTEAFF. The CDR3 region has the DNA TGTGCCAGCAGCCAAGGGGGAGGGAACACTGAAGCTTTCTTT. J is TRBJ1-1 and V is TRBV4-2; the D is unclear. The germline gives CDR1 LGHNA, CDR2 YNFKEQ. The CDR3 contains 14 residues. Trimming cost V 1 base and J 1 base, with 7 bases left between them.